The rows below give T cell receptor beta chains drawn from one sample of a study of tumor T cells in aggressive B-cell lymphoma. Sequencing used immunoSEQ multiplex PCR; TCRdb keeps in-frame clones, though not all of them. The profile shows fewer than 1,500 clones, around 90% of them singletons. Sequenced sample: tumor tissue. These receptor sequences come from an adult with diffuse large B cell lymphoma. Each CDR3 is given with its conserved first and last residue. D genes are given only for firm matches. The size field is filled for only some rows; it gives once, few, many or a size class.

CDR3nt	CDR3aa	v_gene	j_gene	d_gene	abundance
TGTGCCAGCAGTTACTCTGAGCGCAGTGCTGAGACCCAGTACTTC	CASSYSERSAETQYF	TRBV6-5	TRBJ2-5	.	.
TGCAGCGTTGGGGTCTGGACAGTTCGTTCGGTAGCTTTCTTT	CSVGVWTVRSVAFF	TRBV29-1	TRBJ1-1	.	.
TGTGCCAGCAGTGACGGTGGACAGTTGCCGGGGGAGCTGTTTTTT	CASSDGGQLPGELFF	TRBV25-1	TRBJ2-2	.	.
TGTGGCACGAAGCGGAAGATAACACAAAGTCGGGCCAACGTCCTGACTTTC	CGTKRKITQSRANVLTF	TRBV8-2	TRBJ2-6	.	once
TGTGCCAGCAGACAGCAAGCCTTCGGTGGCACTGAAGCTTTCTTT	CASRQQAFGGTEAFF	TRBV6-6	TRBJ1-1	.	once
TGTGCCAGCAGTTACAACGGTGGAGATGAGCAGTTCTTC	CASSYNGGDEQFF	TRBV6-5	TRBJ2-1	.	.
TGTGCCAGCAGACCGAATAGCGGGGGGGCCCTGGATACGCAGTATTTT	CASRPNSGGALDTQYF	TRBV27	TRBJ2-3	TRBD2	.
TGTGCCAGCAGTTTATTTCAGGGGTCGGGGGAGCAGTACTTC	CASSLFQGSGEQYF	TRBV28	TRBJ2-7	.	.
TGTGCCACCGGGAGGCTGAACACTAAAGCTTTCTTT	CATGRLNTKAFF	TRBV15	TRBJ1-1	.	.
TGTGCCAGTAGTTGGGGGCTGGTGGGTGAGGAAAAACTGTTTTTT	CASSWGLVGEEKLFF	TRBV19	TRBJ1-4	.	few
TGTGCCAGCAGTTACGCCGGGGCTTTCTTT	CASSYAGAFF	TRBV6-6	TRBJ1-1	.	few
TGTGCCAGCAGTCAGAATAGCAATCAGCCCCAGCATTTT	CASSQNSNQPQHF	TRBV27	TRBJ1-5	.	.
TGTGCCAGCAGCCAAGATACGGGCAGGGCTGACACCGGGGAGCTGTTTTTT	CASSQDTGRADTGELFF	TRBV4-2	TRBJ2-2	.	.
TGTGCCAGCAGTTACTCGATGGGGGCCACAGGAAACACCATATATTTT	CASSYSMGATGNTIYF	TRBV6-5	TRBJ1-3	.	.
TGTGCCTGGGCCGGGAAGGACCTGTCCTTCACCGGGGAGCTGTTTTTT	CAWAGKDLSFTGELFF	TRBV30	TRBJ2-2	.	.
TGTGCCAGCAGTTCAGGGTATCAAAGGCCCCAGCATTTT	CASSSGYQRPQHF	TRBV28	TRBJ1-5	.	.
TGTGCCAGCAGCCAAGACTATGGGGAGACCCAGTACTTC	CASSQDYGETQYF	TRBV7-9	TRBJ2-5	.	.
TGTGCCACCAGCTTCCAACGGGAGGGACTAGCGGGAGGCAATGAGCAGTTCTTC	CATSFQREGLAGGNEQFF	TRBV15	TRBJ2-1	TRBD2	.
TGTGCCAGCAGCTTCAGGCAGGGCATCGGGAACACCGGGGAGCTGTTTTTT	CASSFRQGIGNTGELFF	TRBV7-8	TRBJ2-2	.	.
TGTGCCACCAGCAGTTCGTTCTCGCGGGAGGACCTCTACAATGAGCAGTTCTTC	CATSSSFSREDLYNEQFF	TRBV15	TRBJ2-1	TRBD2	.
TGTGCCAGCATGACCCGGGCAGGGGCCTATGGCTACACCTTC	CASMTRAGAYGYTF	TRBV2	TRBJ1-2	.	.
TGTGCCAGCTCCTCCGGGACTAGCGGTTACGAGCAGTACTTC	CASSSGTSGYEQYF	TRBV19	TRBJ2-7	TRBD2	.
TGTGCCAGCAGCTTAGAACGTGGCAGCAATCAGCCCCAGCATTTT	CASSLERGSNQPQHF	TRBV11-2	TRBJ1-5	.	.
TGTGCCAGCAGCTCATTCCCCCTCGGAGTAGCGGGGGACACAGATACGCAGTATTTT	CASSSFPLGVAGDTDTQYF	TRBV7-3	TRBJ2-3	TRBD2	.
TGTGCCAGCAGCTTGAGGGTAGGGACTGAAGCTTTCTTT	CASSLRVGTEAFF	TRBV11-3	TRBJ1-1	.	.
TGTGCCAGCAGCTTGAGAACGGGAGGCCTCCACACAGATACGCAGTATTTT	CASSLRTGGLHTDTQYF	TRBV7-3	TRBJ2-3	TRBD2	.
TGTGCCAGCAGCCCCCGAGTAGCCCTCTCCTACAATGAGCAGTTCTTC	CASSPRVALSYNEQFF	TRBV9	TRBJ2-1	.	.
TGTGCCAGCAGCCCCCAGGGACAGGGGGGCGAAAAACTGTTTTTT	CASSPQGQGGEKLFF	TRBV7-9	TRBJ1-4	TRBD1	.
TGTGCCAGCAGCCGACAAATGAACACTGAAGCTTTCTTT	CASSRQMNTEAFF	TRBV6-5	TRBJ1-1	.	.
TGTGCCAGCACGCGGGACAGGGGGAACACCGGGGAGCTGTTTTTT	CASTRDRGNTGELFF	TRBV6-1	TRBJ2-2	TRBD1	.
TGTGCCATCAGTGAGCCGACAGGGCCGAACACTGAAGCTTTCTTT	CAISEPTGPNTEAFF	TRBV10-3	TRBJ1-1	TRBD1	.
TGTGCCAGCAGCTTAGTTCCCGAGGGAAACACTGAAGCTTTCTTT	CASSLVPEGNTEAFF	TRBV7-8	TRBJ1-1	.	.
TGTGCCAGCAGTATCCGGGCCCGGGACAGTGGGTACACCTTC	CASSIRARDSGYTF	TRBV27	TRBJ1-2	TRBD1	.
TGTGCCAGCAGTTTAATGCGGGGGTTCTACAATGAGCAGTTCTTC	CASSLMRGFYNEQFF	TRBV27	TRBJ2-1	TRBD2	.
TGTGCCAGCTCACCGGATACAGGGGGCACTGAAGCTTTCTTT	CASSPDTGGTEAFF	TRBV18	TRBJ1-1	TRBD1	.
TGTGCCAGCACAAGAGTTCTGAACACTGAAGCTTTCTTT	CASTRVLNTEAFF	TRBV6-1	TRBJ1-1	.	.
TGTGCCAGCAGTTTAGCAGGGGGGAACACTGAAGCTTTCTTT	CASSLAGGNTEAFF	TRBV27	TRBJ1-1	TRBD1	.
TGTGCCAGCACCCGGAACACTGAAGCTTTCTTT	CASTRNTEAFF	TRBV6-1	TRBJ1-1	.	.
TGTGCCAGCAGTTCTCGGGGGGGCTCCTACGAGCAGTACTTC	CASSSRGGSYEQYF	TRBV28	TRBJ2-7	TRBD2	.
TGTGCCAGCAGCTACCTCGCGGGACTAGCGTTCCATGAGCAGTTCTTC	CASSYLAGLAFHEQFF	TRBV7-9	TRBJ2-1	TRBD2	.
TGTGCCAGCAGCTTGCCGGCTAGCGACCGCACAGATACGCAGTATTTT	CASSLPASDRTDTQYF	TRBV5-6	TRBJ2-3	.	.
TGTGCCAGCAGTTACGACAGGGAGAACTATGGCTACACCTTC	CASSYDRENYGYTF	TRBV6-5	TRBJ1-2	TRBD1	.
TGTGCCAGCAGCTCCGGCGGGGGACGACGGGGCGAGCAGTACTTC	CASSSGGGRRGEQYF	TRBV11-3	TRBJ2-7	TRBD2	.
TGTGCCAGCAGTTTGAACGCGGGTCGCGAGCAGTACTTC	CASSLNAGREQYF	TRBV7-3	TRBJ2-7	.	once
TGCAGCGTTGAAGGGCAGGGAAATCGCGAGCAGTACTTC	CSVEGQGNREQYF	TRBV29-1	TRBJ2-7	.	.
TGCGCCAGCAGCTTGGTGCAGGGATTGGGAAGAACTAATGAAAAACTGTTTTTT	CASSLVQGLGRTNEKLFF	TRBV5-1	TRBJ1-4	.	.
TGCGCCAGCAGCTCGGGACTAGCGGGGTGGGACGAGCAGTACTTC	CASSSGLAGWDEQYF	TRBV5-1	TRBJ2-7	TRBD2	.
TGTGCCACCAGCAGAGTCGGGACAGCCTCTGGAAACACCATATATTTT	CATSRVGTASGNTIYF	TRBV15	TRBJ1-3	TRBD1	.
TGCGCCAGCAGCCTCGGGACAGGGTTGTATGAGCAGTTCTTC	CASSLGTGLYEQFF	TRBV5-1	TRBJ2-1	TRBD1	.